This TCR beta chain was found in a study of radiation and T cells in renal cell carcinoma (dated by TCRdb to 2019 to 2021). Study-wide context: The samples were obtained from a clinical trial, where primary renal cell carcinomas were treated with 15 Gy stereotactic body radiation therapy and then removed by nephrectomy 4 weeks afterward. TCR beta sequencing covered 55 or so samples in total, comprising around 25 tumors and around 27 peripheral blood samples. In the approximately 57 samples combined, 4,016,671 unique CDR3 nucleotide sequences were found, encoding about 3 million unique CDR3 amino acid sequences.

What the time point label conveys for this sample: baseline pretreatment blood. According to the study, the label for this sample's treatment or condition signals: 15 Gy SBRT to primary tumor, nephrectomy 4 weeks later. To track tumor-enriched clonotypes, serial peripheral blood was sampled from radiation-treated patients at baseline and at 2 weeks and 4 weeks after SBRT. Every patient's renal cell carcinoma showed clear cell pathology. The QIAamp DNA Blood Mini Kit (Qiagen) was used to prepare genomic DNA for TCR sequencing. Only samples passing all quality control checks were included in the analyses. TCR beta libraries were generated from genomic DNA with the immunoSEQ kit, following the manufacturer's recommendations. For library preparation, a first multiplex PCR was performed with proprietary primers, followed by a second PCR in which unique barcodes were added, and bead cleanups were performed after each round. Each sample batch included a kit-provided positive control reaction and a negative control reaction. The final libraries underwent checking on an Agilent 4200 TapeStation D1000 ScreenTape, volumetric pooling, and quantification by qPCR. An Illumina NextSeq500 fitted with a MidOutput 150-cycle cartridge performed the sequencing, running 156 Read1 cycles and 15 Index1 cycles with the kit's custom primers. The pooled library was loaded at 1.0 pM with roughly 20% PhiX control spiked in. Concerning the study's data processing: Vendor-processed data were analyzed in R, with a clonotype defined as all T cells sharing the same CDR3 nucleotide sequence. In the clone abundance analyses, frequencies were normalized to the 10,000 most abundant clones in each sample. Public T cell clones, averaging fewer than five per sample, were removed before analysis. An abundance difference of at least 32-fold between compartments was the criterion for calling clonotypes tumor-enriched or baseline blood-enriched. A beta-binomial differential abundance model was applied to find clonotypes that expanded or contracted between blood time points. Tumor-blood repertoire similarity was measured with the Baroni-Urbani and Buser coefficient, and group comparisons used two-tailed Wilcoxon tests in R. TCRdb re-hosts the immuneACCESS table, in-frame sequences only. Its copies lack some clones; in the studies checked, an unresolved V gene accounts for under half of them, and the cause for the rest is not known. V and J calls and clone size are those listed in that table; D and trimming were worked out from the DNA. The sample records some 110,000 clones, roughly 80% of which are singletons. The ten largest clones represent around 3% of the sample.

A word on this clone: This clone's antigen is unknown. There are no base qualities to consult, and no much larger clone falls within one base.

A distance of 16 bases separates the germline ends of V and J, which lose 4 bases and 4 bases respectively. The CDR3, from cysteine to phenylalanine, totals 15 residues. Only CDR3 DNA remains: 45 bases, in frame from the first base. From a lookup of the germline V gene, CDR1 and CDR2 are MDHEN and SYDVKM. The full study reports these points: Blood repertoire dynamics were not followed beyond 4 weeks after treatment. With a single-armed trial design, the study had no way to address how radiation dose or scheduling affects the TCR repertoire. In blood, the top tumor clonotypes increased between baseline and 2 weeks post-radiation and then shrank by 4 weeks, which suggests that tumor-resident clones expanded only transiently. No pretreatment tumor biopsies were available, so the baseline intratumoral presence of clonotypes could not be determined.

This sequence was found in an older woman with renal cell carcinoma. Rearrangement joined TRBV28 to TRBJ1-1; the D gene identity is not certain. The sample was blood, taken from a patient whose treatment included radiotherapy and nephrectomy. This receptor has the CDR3 CASSSRALGFTEAFF. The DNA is TGTGCCAGCAGTTCCAGAGCCCTCGGGTTCACTGAAGCTTTCTTT.